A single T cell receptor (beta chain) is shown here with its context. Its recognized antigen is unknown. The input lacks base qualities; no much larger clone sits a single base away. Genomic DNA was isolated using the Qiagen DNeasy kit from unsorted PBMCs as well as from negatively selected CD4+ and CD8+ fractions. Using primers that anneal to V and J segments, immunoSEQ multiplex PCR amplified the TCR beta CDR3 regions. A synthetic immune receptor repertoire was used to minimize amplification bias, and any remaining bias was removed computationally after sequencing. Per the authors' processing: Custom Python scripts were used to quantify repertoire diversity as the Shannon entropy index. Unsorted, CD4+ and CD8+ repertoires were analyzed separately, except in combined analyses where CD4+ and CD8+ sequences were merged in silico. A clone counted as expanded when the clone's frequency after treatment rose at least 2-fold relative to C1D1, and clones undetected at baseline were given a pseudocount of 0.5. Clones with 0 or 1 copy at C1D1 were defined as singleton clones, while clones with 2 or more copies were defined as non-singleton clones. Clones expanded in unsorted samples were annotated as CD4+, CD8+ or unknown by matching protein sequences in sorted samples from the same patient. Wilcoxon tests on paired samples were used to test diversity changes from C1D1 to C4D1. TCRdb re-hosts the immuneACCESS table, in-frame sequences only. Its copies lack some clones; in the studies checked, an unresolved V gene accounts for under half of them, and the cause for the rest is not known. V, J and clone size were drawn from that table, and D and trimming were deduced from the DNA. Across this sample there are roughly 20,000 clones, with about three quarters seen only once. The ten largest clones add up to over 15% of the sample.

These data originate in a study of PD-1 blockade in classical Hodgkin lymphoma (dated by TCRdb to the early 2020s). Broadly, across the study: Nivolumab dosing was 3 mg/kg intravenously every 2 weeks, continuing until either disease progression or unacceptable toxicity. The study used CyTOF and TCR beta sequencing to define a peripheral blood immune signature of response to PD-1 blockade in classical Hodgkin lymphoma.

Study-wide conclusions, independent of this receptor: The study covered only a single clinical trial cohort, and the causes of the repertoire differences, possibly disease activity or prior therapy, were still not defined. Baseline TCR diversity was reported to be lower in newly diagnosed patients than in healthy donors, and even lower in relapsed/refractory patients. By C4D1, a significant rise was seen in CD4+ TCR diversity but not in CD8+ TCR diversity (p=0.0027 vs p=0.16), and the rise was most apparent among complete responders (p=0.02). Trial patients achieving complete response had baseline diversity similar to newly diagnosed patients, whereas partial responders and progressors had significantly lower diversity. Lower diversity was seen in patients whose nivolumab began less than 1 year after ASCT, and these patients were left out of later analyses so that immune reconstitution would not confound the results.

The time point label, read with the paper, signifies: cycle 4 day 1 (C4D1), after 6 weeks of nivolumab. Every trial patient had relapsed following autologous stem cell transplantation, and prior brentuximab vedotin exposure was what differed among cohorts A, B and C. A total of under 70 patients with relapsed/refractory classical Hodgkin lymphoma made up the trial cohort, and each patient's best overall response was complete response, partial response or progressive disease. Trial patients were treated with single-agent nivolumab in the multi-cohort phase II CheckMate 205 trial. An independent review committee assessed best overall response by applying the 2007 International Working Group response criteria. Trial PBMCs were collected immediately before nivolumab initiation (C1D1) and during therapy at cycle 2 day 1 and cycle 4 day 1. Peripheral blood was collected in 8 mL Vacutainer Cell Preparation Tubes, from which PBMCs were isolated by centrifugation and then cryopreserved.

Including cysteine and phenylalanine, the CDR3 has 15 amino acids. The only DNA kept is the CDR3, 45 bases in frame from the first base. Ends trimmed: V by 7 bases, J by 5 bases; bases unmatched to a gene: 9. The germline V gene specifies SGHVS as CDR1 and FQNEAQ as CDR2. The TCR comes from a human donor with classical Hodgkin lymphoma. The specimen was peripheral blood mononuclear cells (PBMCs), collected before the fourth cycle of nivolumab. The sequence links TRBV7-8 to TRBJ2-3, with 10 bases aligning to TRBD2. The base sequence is TGTGCCAGCATCCTAGCGGGAGCGCGAGGAGATACGCAGTATTTT. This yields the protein CASILAGARGDTQYF. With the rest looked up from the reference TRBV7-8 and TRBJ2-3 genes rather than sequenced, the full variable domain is GAGVSQSPRYKVAKRGQDVALRCDPISGHVSLFWYQQALGQGPEFLTYFQNEAQLDKSGLPSDRFFAERPEGSVSTLKIQRTQQEDSAVYLCASILAGARGDTQYFGPGTRLTVL.